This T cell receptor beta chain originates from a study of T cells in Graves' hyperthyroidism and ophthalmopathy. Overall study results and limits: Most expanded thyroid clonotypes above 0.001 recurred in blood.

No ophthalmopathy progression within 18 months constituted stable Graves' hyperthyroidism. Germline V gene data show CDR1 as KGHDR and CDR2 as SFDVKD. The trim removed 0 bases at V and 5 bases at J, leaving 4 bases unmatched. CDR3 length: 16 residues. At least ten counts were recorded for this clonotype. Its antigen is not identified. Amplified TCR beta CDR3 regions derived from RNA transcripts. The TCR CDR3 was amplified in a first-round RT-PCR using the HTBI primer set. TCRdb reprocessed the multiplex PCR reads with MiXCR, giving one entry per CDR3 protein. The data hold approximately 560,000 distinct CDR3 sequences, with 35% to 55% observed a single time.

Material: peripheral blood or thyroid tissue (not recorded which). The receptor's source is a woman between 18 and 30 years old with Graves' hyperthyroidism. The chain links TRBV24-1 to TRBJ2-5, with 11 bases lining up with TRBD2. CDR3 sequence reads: CATSDLTSGSEETQYF. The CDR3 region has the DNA TGTGCCACCAGTGATTTGACTAGCGGGAGTGAGGAGACCCAGTACTTC.